A single T cell receptor (beta chain) is shown here with its context. Unique molecular identifiers were used in preparing the TCRbeta library. TCRdb processed the PCR reads anew with MiXCR; each CDR3 protein has one entry. The sample has some 220,000 distinct CDR3 sequences; approximately 10% are singletons. This sample stems from a study of T-cell reconstitution after alpha-beta-depleted transplantation in children. The sequencing here drew on PBMCs, taken before TCRalphabeta/CD19-depleted stem cell transplant. The origin of this receptor is a child less than two years old with acute myeloid leukemia, due to receive a stem cell transplant.

CDR3 DNA: TGCAGTGCTCATGGACACCAAGAGACCCAGTACTTC. The encoded protein is CSAHGHQETQYF. The chain has TRBV20-1 and TRBJ2-5, with D unresolved. The CDR3 length is 12 residues. The V end lost 5 bases, the J end lost 0 bases, and 7 bases lay between the germline ends. Per germline, CDR1 DFQATT and CDR2 SNEGSKA (reference sequence).